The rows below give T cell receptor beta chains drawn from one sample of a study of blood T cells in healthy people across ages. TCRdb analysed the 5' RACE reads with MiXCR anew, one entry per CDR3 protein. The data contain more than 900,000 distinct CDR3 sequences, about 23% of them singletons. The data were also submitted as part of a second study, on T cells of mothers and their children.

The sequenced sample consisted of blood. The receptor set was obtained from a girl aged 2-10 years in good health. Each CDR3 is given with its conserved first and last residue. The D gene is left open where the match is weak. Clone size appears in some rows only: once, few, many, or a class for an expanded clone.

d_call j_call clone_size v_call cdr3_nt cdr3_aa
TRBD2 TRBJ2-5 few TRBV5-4 TGTGCCAGCAGTCATCTAGCGGGAGGGCCAGGCGGGCAGTACTTC CASSHLAGGPGGQYF
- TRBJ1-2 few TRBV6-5 TGCGCCAGCAGTTACTTGATAGGCCGGGTCACCTTC CASSYLIGRVTF
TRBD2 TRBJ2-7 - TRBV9 TGTGCCAGCAGCCCCCAAGGGGGACTAGCGGCCTACGAGCAGTACTTC CASSPQGGLAAYEQYF
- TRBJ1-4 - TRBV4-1 TGCGCCAGCAGCCAAGTAACGGATCGGGAAAAACTGTTTTTT CASSQVTDREKLFF
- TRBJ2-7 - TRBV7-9 TGTGCCAGCAGCTTAGCTGCAGTTCCGGAGCAGTACTTC CASSLAAVPEQYF
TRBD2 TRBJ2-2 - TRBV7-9 TGTGCCAGCAGCTCCCCGACTAGCAAAACAAACACCGGGGAGCTGTTTTTT CASSSPTSKTNTGELFF
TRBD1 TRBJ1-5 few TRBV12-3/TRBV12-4 TGTGCCAGCAGTCTTACAGGGGGCCGGGGCAATCAGCCCCAGCATTTT CASSLTGGRGNQPQHF
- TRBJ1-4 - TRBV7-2 TGTGCCAGCAGCTTAGCCCTGGAAGGGTCGGAAAAACTGTTTTTT CASSLALEGSEKLFF
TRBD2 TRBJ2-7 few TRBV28 TGTGCCAGCATACCTCAGCGGGAGGTGGGTGAGCAGTACTTC CASIPQREVGEQYF
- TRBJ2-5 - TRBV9 TGTGCCAGCAGCGATCGCTTAGGGGGAGCGGAGACCCAGTACTTC CASSDRLGGAETQYF
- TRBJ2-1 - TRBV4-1 TGCGCCAGCAGCCAGACACTAGAGTCGCGTGCCGATGAGCAGTTCTTC CASSQTLESRADEQFF
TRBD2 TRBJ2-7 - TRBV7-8 TGTGCCAGCAGCTTAGGGGGGAGGGCCGGGCATTACGAGCAGTACTTC CASSLGGRAGHYEQYF
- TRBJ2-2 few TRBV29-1 TGCAGCGCGGCCCCCGGGACTTCAGGGGTCACCGGGGAGCTGTTTTTT CSAAPGTSGVTGELFF
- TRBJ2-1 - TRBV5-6 TGTGCCAGCAGCGAGGACCTCATAGGCTACAATGAGCAGTTCTTC CASSEDLIGYNEQFF
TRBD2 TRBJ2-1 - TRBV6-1 TGTGCCAGCACTATCTCGGGGGGGAACCCTCCGATGGATGAGCAGTTCTTC CASTISGGNPPMDEQFF
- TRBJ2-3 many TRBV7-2 TGTGCCAGCAGCCCGATAAGCACAGATACGCAGTATTTT CASSPISTDTQYF
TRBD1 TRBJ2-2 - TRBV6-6 TGTGCCAGCACCCCTGGACAGGGTGCGACCACCGGGGAGCTGTTTTTT CASTPGQGATTGELFF
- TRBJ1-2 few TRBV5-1 TGCGCCAGCAGCTTGGGGGCGGACTACACCTTC CASSLGADYTF
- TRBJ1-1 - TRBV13 TGTGCCAGCAGCGCCGGACTCCAAGCTTTCTTT CASSAGLQAFF
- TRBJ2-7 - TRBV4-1 TGCGCCAGCAGCCAAGAGATCGTGACAGCCACCTACGAGCAGTACTTC CASSQEIVTATYEQYF
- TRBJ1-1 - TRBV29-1 TGCAGCGCTGGCGGGAGGATCACTGAAGCTTTCTTT CSAGGRITEAFF
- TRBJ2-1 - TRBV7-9 TGTGCCCTTAGGACGCGGGAAGTCGACAATGAGCAGTTCTTC CALRTREVDNEQFF
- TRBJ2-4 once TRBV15 TGTGCCACCAGCAAATCACGTGAGGACCCGGCCAAAAACATCCAGTACTTC CATSKSREDPAKNIQYF